This TCR beta chain was captured in a study of cytomegalovirus exposure and HLA in healthy donors. Study overall: An earlier analysis found 95 million to 140 million unique TCR beta sequences from around 180 million T cells.

Regarding the study as a whole: Fewer N-insertions than the roughly 670-donor mean were reportedly shown by an Asian-associated ancestry cluster in a later analysis.

The PCR contained 60 Vbeta and 13 Jbeta primers. The protocol was immunoSEQ multiplex PCR, while the TCRdb copy is restricted to in-frame clones and leaves out a portion. Of around 130,000 clones listed, around four fifths are singletons. The table lists this clone with a few counts. The antigen remains undetermined. This CDR3 region has 13 residues. V was shortened by 4 bases and J by 6 bases, with 14 bases between the two germline ends. CDR1 SGHRS and CDR2 YFSETQ come from the germline V gene. V and J are TRBV5-1 and TRBJ2-7, with D possibly matching TRBD1 (6 bases). The sample taken for sequencing was PBMCs. This clonotype originated in a man aged 30 to 39 in good health and CMV-seronegative. The CDR3 DNA is TGCGCCAGCAGCCCGTGGGGACAAGCCGAGCAGTACTTC. It encodes CASSPWGQAEQYF.